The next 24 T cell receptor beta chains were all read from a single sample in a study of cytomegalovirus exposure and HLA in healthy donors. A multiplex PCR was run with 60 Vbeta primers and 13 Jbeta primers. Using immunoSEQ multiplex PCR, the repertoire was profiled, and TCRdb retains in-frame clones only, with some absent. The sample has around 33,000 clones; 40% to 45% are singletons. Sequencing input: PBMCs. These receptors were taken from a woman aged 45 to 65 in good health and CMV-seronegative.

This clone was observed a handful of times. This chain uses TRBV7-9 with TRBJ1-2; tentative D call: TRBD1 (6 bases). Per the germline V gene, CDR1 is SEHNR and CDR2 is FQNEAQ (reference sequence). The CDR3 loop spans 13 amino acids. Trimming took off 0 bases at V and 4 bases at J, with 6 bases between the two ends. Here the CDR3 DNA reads TGTGCCAGCAGCTTAGCGGGGGCCTATGGCTACACCTTC. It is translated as CASSLAGAYGYTF.

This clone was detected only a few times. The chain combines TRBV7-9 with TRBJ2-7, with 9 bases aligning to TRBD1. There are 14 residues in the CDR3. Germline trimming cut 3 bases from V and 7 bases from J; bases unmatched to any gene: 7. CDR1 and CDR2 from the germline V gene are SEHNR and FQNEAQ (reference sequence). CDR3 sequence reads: CASSLGTGSPEQYF. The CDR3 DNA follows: TGTGCCAGCAGCTTGGGGACAGGGTCACCGGAGCAGTACTTC.

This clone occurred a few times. CDR3 nucleotide sequence: TGTGCCAGCAGCCTGACTAGCCCCGGCCAGTATACGCAGTATTTT. Its translation: CASSLTSPGQYTQYF. V is TRBV7-2 and J is TRBJ2-3; 7 bases are shared with TRBD2. There are 15 residues in the CDR3. Germline values: CDR1 SGHTA, CDR2 FQGNSA. Trimming removed 5 bases from V and 7 bases from J; junction bases left unmatched: 12.

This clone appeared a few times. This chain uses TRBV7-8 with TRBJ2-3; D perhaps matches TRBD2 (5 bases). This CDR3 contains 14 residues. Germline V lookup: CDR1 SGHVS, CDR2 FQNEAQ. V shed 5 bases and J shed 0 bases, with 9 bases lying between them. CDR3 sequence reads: CASSPLASTDTQYF. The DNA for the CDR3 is TGTGCCAGCAGCCCGTTAGCGAGCACAGATACGCAGTATTTT. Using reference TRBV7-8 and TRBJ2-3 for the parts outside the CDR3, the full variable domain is GAGVSQSPRYKVAKRGQDVALRCDPISGHVSLFWYQQALGQGPEFLTYFQNEAQLDKSGLPSDRFFAERPEGSVSTLKIQRTQQEDSAVYLCASSPLASTDTQYFGPGTRLTVL.

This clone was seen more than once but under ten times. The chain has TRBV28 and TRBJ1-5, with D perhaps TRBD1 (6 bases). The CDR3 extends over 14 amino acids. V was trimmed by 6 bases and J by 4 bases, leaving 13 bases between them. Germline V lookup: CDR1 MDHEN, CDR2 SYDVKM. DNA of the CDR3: TGTGCCAGCAGCCTGGGACACCGAAATCAGCCCCAGCATTTT. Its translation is CASSLGHRNQPQHF.

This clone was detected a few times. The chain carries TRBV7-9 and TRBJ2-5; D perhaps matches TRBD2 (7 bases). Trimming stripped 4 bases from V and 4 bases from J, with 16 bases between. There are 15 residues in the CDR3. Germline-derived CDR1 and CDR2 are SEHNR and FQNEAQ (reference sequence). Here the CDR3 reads CASSSWGGRGETQYF. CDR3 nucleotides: TGTGCCAGCAGCTCCTGGGGGGGGCGCGGAGAGACCCAGTACTTC.

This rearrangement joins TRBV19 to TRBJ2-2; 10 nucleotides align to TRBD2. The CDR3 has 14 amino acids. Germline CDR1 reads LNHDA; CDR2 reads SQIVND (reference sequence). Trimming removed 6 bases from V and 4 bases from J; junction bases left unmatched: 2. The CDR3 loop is CASRASGSTGELFF. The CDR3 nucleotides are TGTGCCAGTAGGGCTAGCGGGAGCACCGGGGAGCTGTTTTTT.

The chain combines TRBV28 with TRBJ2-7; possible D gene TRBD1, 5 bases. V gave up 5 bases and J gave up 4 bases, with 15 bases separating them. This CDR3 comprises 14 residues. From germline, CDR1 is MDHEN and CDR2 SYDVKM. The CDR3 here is CASSLLPYRYEQYF. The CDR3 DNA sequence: TGTGCCAGCAGTCTCTTACCTTACAGGTACGAGCAGTACTTC.

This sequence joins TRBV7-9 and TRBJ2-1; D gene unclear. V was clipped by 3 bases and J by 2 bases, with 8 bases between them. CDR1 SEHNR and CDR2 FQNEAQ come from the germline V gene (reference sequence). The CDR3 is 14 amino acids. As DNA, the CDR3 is TGTGCCAGCAGCTTTGGAACTACCTACAATGAGCAGTTCTTC. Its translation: CASSFGTTYNEQFF.

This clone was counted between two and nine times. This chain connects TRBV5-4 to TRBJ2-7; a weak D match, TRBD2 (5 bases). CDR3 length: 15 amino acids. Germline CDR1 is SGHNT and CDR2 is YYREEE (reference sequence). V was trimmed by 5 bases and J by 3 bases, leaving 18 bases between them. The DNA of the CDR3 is TGTGCCAGCAGGAGTCAGGCCCCCGGGGTCTACGAGCAGTACTTC. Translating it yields CASRSQAPGVYEQYF.

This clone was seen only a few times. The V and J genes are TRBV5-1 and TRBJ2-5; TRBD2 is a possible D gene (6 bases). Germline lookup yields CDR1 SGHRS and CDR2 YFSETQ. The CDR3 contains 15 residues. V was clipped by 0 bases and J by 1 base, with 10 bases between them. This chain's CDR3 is CASSLGRGPQETQYF. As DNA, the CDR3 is TGCGCCAGCAGCTTGGGGAGGGGCCCCCAAGAGACCCAGTACTTC.

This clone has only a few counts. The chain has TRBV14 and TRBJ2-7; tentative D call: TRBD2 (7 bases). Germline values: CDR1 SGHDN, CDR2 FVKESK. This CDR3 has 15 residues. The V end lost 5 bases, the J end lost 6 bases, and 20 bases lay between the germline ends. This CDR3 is CASSGLGYRESEQYF. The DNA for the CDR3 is TGTGCCAGCAGCGGACTAGGCTACAGGGAAAGCGAGCAGTACTTC.

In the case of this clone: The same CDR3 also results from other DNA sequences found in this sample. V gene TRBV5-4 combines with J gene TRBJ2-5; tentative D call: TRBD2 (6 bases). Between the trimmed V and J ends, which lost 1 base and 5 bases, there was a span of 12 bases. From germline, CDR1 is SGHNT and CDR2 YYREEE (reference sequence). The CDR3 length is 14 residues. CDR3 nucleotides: TGTGCCAGCAGCTTGCGGCAGGGAGGCGAGACCCAGTACTTC. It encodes CASSLRQGGETQYF.

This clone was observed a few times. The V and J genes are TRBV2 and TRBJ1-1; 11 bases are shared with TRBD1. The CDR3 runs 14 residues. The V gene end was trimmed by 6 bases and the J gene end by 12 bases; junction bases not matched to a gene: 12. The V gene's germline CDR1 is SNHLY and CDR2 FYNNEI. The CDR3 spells CASSTLGQGARPFF. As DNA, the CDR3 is TGTGCCAGCAGCACCTTAGGACAGGGGGCGAGGCCTTTCTTT.

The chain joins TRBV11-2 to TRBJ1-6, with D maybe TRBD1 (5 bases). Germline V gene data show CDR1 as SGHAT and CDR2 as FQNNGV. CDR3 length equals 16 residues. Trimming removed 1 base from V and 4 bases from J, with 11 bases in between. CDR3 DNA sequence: TGTGCCAGCAGCTTAGTGGTCGGGACTTATAATTCACCCCTCCACTTT. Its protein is CASSLVVGTYNSPLHF. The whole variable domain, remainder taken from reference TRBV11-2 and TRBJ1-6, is EAGVAQSPRYKIIEKRQSVAFWCNPISGHATLYWYQQILGQGPKLLIQFQNNGVVDDSQLPKDRFSAERLKGVDSTLKIQPAKLEDSAVYLCASSLVVGTYNSPLHFGNGTRLTVT.

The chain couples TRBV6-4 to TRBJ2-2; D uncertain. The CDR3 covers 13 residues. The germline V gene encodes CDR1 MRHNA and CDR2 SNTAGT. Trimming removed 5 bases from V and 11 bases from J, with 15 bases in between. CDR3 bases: TGTGCCAGCAGTCCTGGGTCCACGGGTGAGCTGTTTTTT. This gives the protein CASSPGSTGELFF.

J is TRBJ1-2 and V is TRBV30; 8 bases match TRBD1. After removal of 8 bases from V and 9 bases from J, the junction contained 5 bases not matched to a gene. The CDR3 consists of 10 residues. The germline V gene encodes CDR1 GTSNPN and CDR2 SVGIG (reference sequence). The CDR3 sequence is CAGQGIRYTF. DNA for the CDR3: TGTGCCGGACAGGGAATACGCTACACCTTC.

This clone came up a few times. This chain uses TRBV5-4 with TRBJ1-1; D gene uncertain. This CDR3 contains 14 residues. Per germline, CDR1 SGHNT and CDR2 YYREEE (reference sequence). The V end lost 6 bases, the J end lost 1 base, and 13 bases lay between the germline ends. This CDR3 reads CASIPLAGNTEAFF. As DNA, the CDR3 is TGTGCCAGCATCCCCTTGGCGGGGAACACTGAAGCTTTCTTT.

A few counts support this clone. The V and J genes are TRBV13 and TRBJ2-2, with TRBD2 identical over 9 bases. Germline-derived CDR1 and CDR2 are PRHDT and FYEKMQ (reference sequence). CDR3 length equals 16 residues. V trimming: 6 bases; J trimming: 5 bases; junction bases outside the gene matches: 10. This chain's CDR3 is CASRPLAGEITGELFF. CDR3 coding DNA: TGTGCCAGCAGACCATTAGCGGGAGAGATTACCGGGGAGCTGTTTTTT.

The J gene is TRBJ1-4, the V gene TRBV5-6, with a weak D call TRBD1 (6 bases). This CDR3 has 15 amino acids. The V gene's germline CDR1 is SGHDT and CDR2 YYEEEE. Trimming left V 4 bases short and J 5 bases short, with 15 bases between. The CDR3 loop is CASSTPQGINEKLFF. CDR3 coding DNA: TGTGCCAGCAGCACTCCCCAGGGGATAAATGAAAAACTGTTTTTT. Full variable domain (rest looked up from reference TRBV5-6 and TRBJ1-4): DAGVTQSPTHLIKTRGQQVTLRCSPKSGHDTVSWYQQALGQGPQFIFQYYEEEERQRGNFPDRFSGHQFPNYSSELNVNALLLGDSALYLCASSTPQGINEKLFFGSGTQLSVL.

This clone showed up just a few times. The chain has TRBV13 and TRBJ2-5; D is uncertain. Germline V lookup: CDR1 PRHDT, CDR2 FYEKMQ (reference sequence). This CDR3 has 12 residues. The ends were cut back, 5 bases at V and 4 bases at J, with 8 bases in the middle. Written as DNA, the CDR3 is TGTGCCAGCAGCCCTCACGGAGAGACCCAGTACTTC. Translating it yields CASSPHGETQYF. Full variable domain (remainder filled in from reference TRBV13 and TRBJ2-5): AAGVIQSPRHLIKEKRETATLKCYPIPRHDTVYWYQQGPGQDPQFLISFYEKMQSDKGSIPDRFSAQQFSDYHSELNMSSLELGDSALYFCASSPHGETQYFGPGTRLLVL.

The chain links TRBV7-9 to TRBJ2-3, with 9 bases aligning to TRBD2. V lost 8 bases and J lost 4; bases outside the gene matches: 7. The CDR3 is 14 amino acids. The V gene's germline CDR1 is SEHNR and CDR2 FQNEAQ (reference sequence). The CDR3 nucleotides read TGTGCCAGCTTTTCGGCGGGGGGGGCAGATACGCAGTATTTT. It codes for CASFSAGGADTQYF.

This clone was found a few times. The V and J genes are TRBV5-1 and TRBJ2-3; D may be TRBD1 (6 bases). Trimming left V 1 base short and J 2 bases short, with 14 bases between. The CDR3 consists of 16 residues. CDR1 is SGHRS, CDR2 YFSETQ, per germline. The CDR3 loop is CASSLLGTHATDTQYF. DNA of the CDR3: TGCGCCAGCAGCTTGCTAGGGACACATGCCACAGATACGCAGTATTTT.

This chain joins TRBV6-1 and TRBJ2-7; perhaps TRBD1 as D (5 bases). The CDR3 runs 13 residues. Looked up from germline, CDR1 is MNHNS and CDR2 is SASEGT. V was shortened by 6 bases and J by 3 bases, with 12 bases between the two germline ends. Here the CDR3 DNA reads TGTGCCAGCAGGGAGACCAGGGTCTACGAGCAGTACTTC. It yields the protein CASRETRVYEQYF.